This is a list of T cell receptor beta chains from one sample in a study of post-analysis software for immune sequencing data. Using its own MiXCR run on the PCR reads, TCRdb lists one record per CDR3 protein. Of more than 350,000 distinct CDR3 sequences detected, over 30% appear once; the ten largest clones hold around 8%. Sequenced: blood. The receptors stem from a girl aged 2 to 9 with multiple sclerosis. Both conserved end residues are part of each CDR3. D genes are given only for firm matches. The size of a clone is reported for some rows only, either as once, few or many, or as a class for expanded clones.

NA,TRBJ2-7,TRBD2,TRBV20-1,TGCAGTGCGTATGGGACTAACTCCTACGAGCAGTACTTC,CSAYGTNSYEQYF
NA,TRBJ1-5,NA,TRBV20-1,TGCAGTGCTAGAGCGTGGGAGGGTTGGTCCAATCAGCCCCAGCATTTT,CSARAWEGWSNQPQHF
NA,TRBJ1-1,NA,TRBV29-1,TGCAGCTCCCGGTGGGGCCAAGGCACTGAAGCTTTCTTT,CSSRWGQGTEAFF
NA,TRBJ2-7,NA,TRBV5-1,TGCGCCAGCAGCTCATCGGGGGCCGGCTCCTACGAGCAGTACTTC,CASSSSGAGSYEQYF
NA,TRBJ2-1,NA,TRBV21-1,TGTGCCAGCCGTTCCTCACTGGGGCGAACGGGAGGTAATGAGCAGTTCTTC,CASRSSLGRTGGNEQFF
NA,TRBJ1-6,NA,TRBV7-6,TGTGCCAGCAGCGAAGGCATCGTTCTCCACTTT,CASSEGIVLHF
NA,TRBJ1-1,TRBD1,TRBV28,TGTGCCAGCAGCCGAGGACAGGGTCCCCCCGCTTTCTTT,CASSRGQGPPAFF
NA,TRBJ1-2,NA,TRBV15,TGTGCCACCAGCCTCAGGAGGGACACCAACTATGGCTACACCTTC,CATSLRRDTNYGYTF
NA,TRBJ1-2,TRBD1,TRBV4-3,TGCGCCAGCAGCCAAGGTTGGGACAGAACTAACTATGGCTACACCTTC,CASSQGWDRTNYGYTF
NA,TRBJ1-1,NA,TRBV7-9,TGTGCCAGCAGCTTCGCAGCTCTAAACACTGAAGCTTTCTTT,CASSFAALNTEAFF
NA,TRBJ2-3,TRBD2,TRBV20-1,TGCAGTGCTGCTCGGGCTAGCGGGAGGGCAGATGCGCAGTATTTT,CSAARASGRADAQYF
few,TRBJ2-5,NA,TRBV20-1,TGCAGTGCTAGGGTAAAGCCATCATCCCAGCGGACCTTCCAAGAGACCCAGTACTTC,CSARVKPSSQRTFQETQYF
NA,TRBJ1-5,NA,TRBV7-9,TGTGCCAGCAGCTTAGTCTCCCAGCCCCAGCATTTT,CASSLVSQPQHF
NA,TRBJ2-7,TRBD1,TRBV28,TGTGCCAGCAAAAGACAGGGGAGCGACGAGCAGTACTTC,CASKRQGSDEQYF
NA,TRBJ2-1,TRBD2,TRBV5-1,TGCGCCAGCAGCTTTACAACTAGCGGAGGGAACAATGAGCAGTTCTTC,CASSFTTSGGNNEQFF
NA,TRBJ2-7,NA,TRBV5-1,TGCGCCAGCAGCTTGGCGGGGACAAAATACGAGCAGTACTTC,CASSLAGTKYEQYF
NA,TRBJ2-1,NA,TRBV4-3,TGCGCCAGCAGCCAAGATAACAACAATGAGCAGTTCTTC,CASSQDNNNEQFF
NA,TRBJ2-7,TRBD1,TRBV10-3,TGTGCCATCAATGGCCGTAGTTTGGACAGGGGGGACGAGCAGTACTTC,CAINGRSLDRGDEQYF
NA,TRBJ2-7,TRBD2,TRBV11-2,TGTGCCAGCAGCCCAAAGCGGGGTTCTCTCTCCTACGAGCAGTACTTC,CASSPKRGSLSYEQYF
NA,TRBJ1-2,TRBD1,TRBV12-3/TRBV12-4,TGTGCCACCGTACAGGGGGCCTATGGCTACACCTTC,CATVQGAYGYTF
few,TRBJ1-2,NA,TRBV6-5,TGTGCCAGCAGTTACAGGGACGGCGGCAACTATGGCTACACCTTC,CASSYRDGGNYGYTF
NA,TRBJ2-7,NA,TRBV7-9,TGTGCCAGCAGCCAAGGAGGAGGAGGGTACGAGCAGTACTTC,CASSQGGGGYEQYF
NA,TRBJ2-4,NA,TRBV18,TGTGCCAGCTCAAGTTTAACGGACGGGTCCAAAAACATTCAGTACTTC,CASSSLTDGSKNIQYF
NA,TRBJ1-4,NA,TRBV20-1,TGCAGTGCTAGAGAGCCTTGGAATGAAAAACTGTTTTTT,CSAREPWNEKLFF
once,TRBJ2-1,NA,TRBV29-1,TGCAGCGTTGAACCCCCTAACAATGAGCAGTTCTTC,CSVEPPNNEQFF
NA,TRBJ1-2,NA,TRBV7-3,TGTGCCAGCAGCTTAACAGGCAGGGGAGACTACACCTTC,CASSLTGRGDYTF
few,TRBJ2-7,TRBD1,TRBV10-3,TGTGCCATCAGGGGACAGGGGGCGGACGAGCAGTACTTC,CAIRGQGADEQYF
NA,TRBJ1-1,TRBD1,TRBV7-9,TGTGCCAGCAGCTCACCGTTCCGACGACAGGGGATGAACACTGAAGCTTTCTTT,CASSSPFRRQGMNTEAFF
NA,TRBJ1-2,NA,TRBV20-1,TGCAGTGCTAGCGGGCGGGGGGACTATGGCTACACCTTC,CSASGRGDYGYTF
NA,TRBJ2-7,NA,TRBV10-3,TGTGCCATCAGTGCACGGATCGAGCAGTACTTC,CAISARIEQYF
NA,TRBJ2-5,TRBD2,TRBV15,TGTGCCACCAGCAGACACGGACTAGCGGGGAACCAAGAGACCCGGTACTTC,CATSRHGLAGNQETRYF
few,TRBJ2-1,TRBD2,TRBV20-1,TGCAGTGCTAGAGAACTAGCGGGAGCCCCCTACAATGAGCAGTTCTTC,CSARELAGAPYNEQFF
few,TRBJ2-5,TRBD2,TRBV9,TGTGCCAGCAGCGTCACCGGGCGGGGGGGGCAAGAGACCCAGTACTTC,CASSVTGRGGQETQYF
NA,TRBJ1-5,NA,TRBV5-1,TGCGCCAGCAGCCTCAGGCGAGACAGCCGGGATCAGCCCCAGCATTTT,CASSLRRDSRDQPQHF
NA,TRBJ2-1,TRBD1,TRBV7-8,TGTGCCAGCAGTCCGGGACAGTCCTACAATGAGCAGTTCTTC,CASSPGQSYNEQFF
NA,TRBJ2-5,TRBD2,TRBV7-7,TGTGCCAGCAGTCGGGGGACTAGCGGGGGGTATTGGGAGACCCAGTACTTC,CASSRGTSGGYWETQYF
NA,TRBJ1-1,NA,TRBV12-3/TRBV12-4,TGTGCCAGCAGACTGAACACTGAAGCTTTCTTT,CASRLNTEAFF
NA,TRBJ2-1,NA,TRBV7-2,TGTGCCAGCAGCCCCTCGAGAGTCTCCTACAATGAGCAGTTCTTC,CASSPSRVSYNEQFF
NA,TRBJ2-6,NA,TRBV19,TGTGCCAGTAGGGCTCATGGGGCCAACGTCCTGACTTTC,CASRAHGANVLTF
NA,TRBJ2-7,TRBD1,TRBV7-2,TGTGCCAGCAGCTCCAATGACAGGGACTACGAGCAGTACTTC,CASSSNDRDYEQYF
few,TRBJ2-7,TRBD1,TRBV7-9,TGTGCCAGCAGCCACCGGGACAGAGGAACCTACGAGCAGTACTTC,CASSHRDRGTYEQYF
NA,TRBJ2-5,TRBD1,TRBV7-2,TGTGCCAGCAGCCGACAGGGGCTCCAAGAGACCCAGTACTTC,CASSRQGLQETQYF